These 18 T cell receptor beta chains share one sample of origin, sequenced in a study of T cells in Graves' hyperthyroidism and ophthalmopathy. TCR beta CDR3 region amplification was performed from RNA transcripts. Using the HTBI primer set, a first-round RT-PCR was run on the TCR CDR3. Each CDR3 protein is one row after TCRdb ran MiXCR on the multiplex PCR reads. Among about 200,000 distinct CDR3 sequences listed, about 17% were seen once. The sample comprised blood. These receptors all come from a woman between 50 and 59 years old with Graves' hyperthyroidism.

The rearrangement joins TRBV2 to TRBJ2-2, with 10 bases aligning to TRBD1. The CDR3 extends over 13 amino acids. Losses at the gene ends were 8 bases for V and 5 bases for J; bases not matched to a gene: 2. CDR1 is SNHLY, CDR2 FYNNEI, per germline. CDR3 residues: CASEGQGTGELFF. CDR3 bases: TGTGCCAGCGAGGGACAGGGGACCGGGGAGCTGTTTTTT.

This clonotype was seen a handful of times. The genes are TRBV5-1 and TRBJ2-5; D not certain. This CDR3 has 15 residues. Germline loops: CDR1 SGHRS, CDR2 YFSETQ. With 5 bases removed from V and 3 bases from J, the gap between germline ends came to 17 bases. The CDR3 here is CASRNAWAGKETQYF. The CDR3 bases are TGCGCCAGCAGAAATGCGTGGGCTGGGAAAGAGACCCAGTACTTC.

The rearrangement uses TRBV2 and TRBJ2-2, with 9 bases fitting TRBD1. The CDR3 spans 13 residues. The ends lost 8 bases at V and 3 bases at J; junction bases unmatched: 1. Germline values: CDR1 SNHLY, CDR2 FYNNEI. The CDR3: CASGQGYTGELFF. The DNA for the CDR3 is TGTGCCAGCGGACAGGGGTACACCGGGGAGCTGTTTTTT.

This clonotype has a count of ten or more. The genes are TRBV27 and TRBJ2-7, with D tentatively TRBD1 or TRBD2 (7 bases each). Germline CDR1 MNHEY, CDR2 SMNVEV (reference sequence). This CDR3 region has 15 residues. The germline V and J ends were trimmed by 5 bases and 1 base, with 15 bases remaining between them. CDR3 sequence reads: CASSGGGGLSYEQYF. In nucleotides, the CDR3 is TGTGCCAGCAGTGGGGGAGGGGGCCTTTCCTACGAGCAGTACTTC.

This clonotype occurred a few times. The chain uses TRBV20-1 and TRBJ2-7; 7 bases align to TRBD2. The junction had 12 bases not matched to a gene; V was cut back by 6 bases and J by 1 base. Germline V gene sequence: CDR1 DFQATT, CDR2 SNEGSKA (reference sequence). CDR3 length equals 15 residues. CDR3 sequence: CSAMDGGSGSYEQYF. CDR3 coding DNA: TGCAGTGCCATGGACGGGGGTAGCGGGTCCTACGAGCAGTACTTC.

This clonotype was detected only a few times. The genes are TRBV6-2 or TRBV6-3 and TRBJ2-5; unclear D gene. With 7 bases removed from V and 4 bases from J, the gap between germline ends came to 7 bases. Germline V gives CDR1 MNHEY, CDR2 SVGEGT. CDR3 size: 11 residues. In nucleotides, the CDR3 is TGTGCCAGCACCCGGGCAGAGACCCAGTACTTC. It specifies CASTRAETQYF.

This clonotype was found many times. This chain uses TRBV3-1 with TRBJ2-1; 8 nucleotides align to TRBD2. J gave up 7 bases and V 0 bases, and 5 bases lay outside the gene matches. Germline V gene data show CDR1 as LGHDT and CDR2 as YNNKEL (reference sequence). The CDR3 runs 15 residues. The CDR3 DNA follows: TGTGCCAGCAGCCAAGATTCCGGGAGGGCTAATGAGCAGTTCTTC. The encoded protein is CASSQDSGRANEQFF.

This clonotype appeared many times. The chain uses TRBV18 and TRBJ2-1, with 7 bases lining up with TRBD2. The CDR3 covers 16 residues. V was pared by 0 bases and J by 4 bases, with 6 bases of the junction left unmatched. Germline-derived CDR1 and CDR2 are KGHSH and LQKENI. The CDR3 sequence: CASSPPVAGAYNEQFF. CDR3 nucleotide sequence: TGTGCCAGCTCACCACCGGTGGCGGGAGCATACAATGAGCAGTTCTTC.

The table lists this clonotype with many counts. This chain joins TRBV2 and TRBJ2-5, with 9 bases lining up with TRBD2. There are 17 residues in the CDR3. Trimming cost V 4 bases and J 5 bases; bases outside gene matches: 14. The germline V gene has CDR1 SNHLY and CDR2 FYNNEI. DNA for the CDR3: TGTGCCAGCAGTGCCTCAGTGGGCGGGAGGGCCGGTGAGACCCAGTACTTC. Translation: CASSASVGGRAGETQYF.

This clonotype turned up a few times. J is TRBJ1-2 and V is TRBV6-2 or TRBV6-3; D might be TRBD1 (5 bases). Germline V gene lookup returns CDR1 MNHEY and CDR2 SVGEGT. V was trimmed by 8 bases and J by 0 bases, leaving 22 bases between them. CDR3 length: 17 amino acids. This chain's CDR3 is CASRAPGLGVPNYGYTF. The DNA for the CDR3 is TGTGCCAGCCGCGCCCCCGGGTTGGGGGTCCCTAACTATGGCTACACCTTC.

This clonotype was counted a few times. The V and J genes are TRBV5-1 and TRBJ1-1, with D possibly being TRBD1 (6 bases). This CDR3 contains 12 residues. Germline V gene data show CDR1 as SGHRS and CDR2 as YFSETQ. V shed 4 bases and J shed 6 bases, with 10 bases lying between them. CDR3 coding DNA: TGCGCCAGCAGCGCACAGGGATCTGAAGCTTTCTTT. Encoded protein: CASSAQGSEAFF.

V usage is TRBV4-1 and J usage is TRBJ2-3; 9 bases agree with TRBD2. Germline V gene data show CDR1 as MGHRA and CDR2 as YSYEKL. The V segment lost 4 bases and the J segment 0 bases; nucleotides outside the gene matches: 11. The CDR3 length is 18 residues. The CDR3 here is CASSRASGMGTSTDTQYF. The CDR3 coding sequence is TGCGCCAGCAGCCGAGCTAGCGGGATGGGAACTAGCACAGATACGCAGTATTTT.

The chain links TRBV5-1 to TRBJ2-7; 12 bases agree with TRBD1. The germline gives CDR1 SGHRS, CDR2 YFSETQ. J lost 2 bases, V lost 0 bases, and 3 bases had no gene match. CDR3 length equals 16 residues. The CDR3 DNA reads TGCGCCAGCAGCTTGGGGGGGACAGGGGGCGCCTACGAGCAGTACTTC. Protein sequence: CASSLGGTGGAYEQYF.

This clonotype was recorded at least ten times. The rearrangement joins TRBV10-3 to TRBJ2-3; 13 nucleotides agree with TRBD2. Per germline, CDR1 ENHRY and CDR2 SYGVKD. The CDR3 length is 13 residues. Trimming took 10 bases from V and 6 from J; bases not matched to a gene: 4. CDR3 region: CASGLAGVDTQYF. The DNA of the CDR3 is TGTGCCAGTGGACTAGCGGGAGTTGATACGCAGTATTTT.

This clonotype was observed a handful of times. The J gene is TRBJ2-1, the V gene TRBV20-1; the D is unclear. The germline V and J ends were trimmed by 2 bases and 0 bases, with 14 bases remaining between them. The CDR3 extends over 16 amino acids. From germline, CDR1 is DFQATT and CDR2 SNEGSKA (reference sequence). This CDR3 reads CSARSHPFRSYNEQFF. In nucleotides, the CDR3 is TGCAGTGCTAGAAGCCACCCCTTCCGCTCCTACAATGAGCAGTTCTTC.

This clonotype was counted many times. The gene calls are TRBV20-1 and TRBJ1-5, with D possibly being TRBD1 (5 bases). The CDR3 sequence is 15 residues long. V was shortened by 2 bases and J by 2 bases, with 13 bases between the two germline ends. Germline V gene data show CDR1 as DFQATT and CDR2 as SNEGSKA (reference sequence). The CDR3, as DNA: TGCAGTGCTAGACTTCCGGGGGTAGGCAATCAGCCCCAGCATTTT. Translating it yields CSARLPGVGNQPQHF.

The chain links TRBV27 to TRBJ2-2; either TRBD1 or TRBD2 may fit D (6 bases each). The CDR3 is made up of 14 amino acids. In germline, CDR1 is MNHEY, CDR2 SMNVEV (reference sequence). Trimming pared 7 bases from V and 5 bases from J, leaving 14 bases between. The CDR3 is CASMVGAGTGELFF. The CDR3 nucleotides are TGTGCCAGCATGGTGGGGGCGGGGACCGGGGAGCTGTTTTTT.

The count of this clonotype is one. The chain links TRBV7-3 to TRBJ2-1; TRBD2 matches 9 bases. The CDR3 loop spans 18 amino acids. From germline, CDR1 is SGHTA and CDR2 FQGTGA. Losses at the gene ends were 2 bases for V and 5 bases for J; bases not matched to a gene: 13. The CDR3 here is CASSLLVAGVGSDNEQFF. The CDR3 bases are TGTGCCAGCAGCTTATTAGTAGCGGGAGTTGGTTCGGACAATGAGCAGTTCTTC.